The 2 T cell receptor beta chains given below trace back to one sample, sequenced in a study of tumor-infiltrating lymphocytes in primary liver carcinoma. Total RNA (approximately 0.5 ug) served as template for TCR beta cDNA synthesis primed by a constant-region primer. Libraries for TCR beta were built through three nested multiplex PCR rounds, which together made up a slightly modified ARM-PCR procedure. The two initial PCR rounds, about 9 cycles each, used TRBV1-TRBV30 forward and C-beta reverse primers. TCRdb recomputed calls from the multiplex PCR reads with MiXCR, one row per CDR3 protein. The table includes approximately 99,000 distinct CDR3 sequences, about 70% detected once. Extraction of RNA together with DNA used about 18-31 mg of unsorted bulk tissue. Sequences were obtained from liver tumor tissue from sampling region 5. The subset here: tumor region T5, tumor centre. All receptors derive from a woman aged 55-69 years with primary liver carcinoma and hepatitis B virus infection.

The chain has TRBV6-5 and TRBJ1-4; 8 bases match TRBD1. CDR3 length: 16 residues. The germline CDR1 and CDR2 sequences are MNHEY and SVGAGI. Unmatched junction bases numbered 15, after V lost 10 bases and J lost 5 bases. In DNA form, the CDR3 reads TGTGCCACCAACCAACAGGGGGACCTGACAAATGAAAAACTGTTTTTT. It codes for CATNQQGDLTNEKLFF.

This clonotype was counted at least ten times. The chain carries TRBV28 and TRBJ2-5; D possibly corresponds to TRBD2 (6 bases). V was shortened by 3 bases and J by 5 bases, with 13 bases between the two germline ends. Germline lookup yields CDR1 MDHEN and CDR2 SYDVKM. The CDR3 spans 14 residues. The CDR3 DNA reads TGTGCCAGCAGTTTGGCAGGGAGGTTGGAGACCCAGTACTTC. This encodes CASSLAGRLETQYF.